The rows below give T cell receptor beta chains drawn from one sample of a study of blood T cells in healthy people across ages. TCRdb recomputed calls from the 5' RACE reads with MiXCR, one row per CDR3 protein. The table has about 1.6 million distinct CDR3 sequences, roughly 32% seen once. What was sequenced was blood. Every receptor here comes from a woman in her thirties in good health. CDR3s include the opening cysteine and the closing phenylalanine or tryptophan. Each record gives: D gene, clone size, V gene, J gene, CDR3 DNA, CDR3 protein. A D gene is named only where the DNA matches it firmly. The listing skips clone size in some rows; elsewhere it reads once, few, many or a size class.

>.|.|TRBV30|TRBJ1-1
TGTGCCTGGAGCCTCTTCAGGGACACTGAAGCTTTCTTT
CAWSLFRDTEAFF
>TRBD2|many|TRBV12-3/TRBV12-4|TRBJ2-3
TGTGCCAGCAGTTTAGCGCGTCTAGCGGACCGCACAGATACGCAGTATTTT
CASSLARLADRTDTQYF
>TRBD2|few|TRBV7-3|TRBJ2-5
TGTGCCAGCAGCTTTGGGGCTAGCGGGGGCCAAGAGACCCAGTACTTC
CASSFGASGGQETQYF
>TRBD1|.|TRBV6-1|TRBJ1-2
TGTGCCGGCAGGGGCTCCGGGACAGGGGATCCCCTCTATGGCTACACCTTC
CAGRGSGTGDPLYGYTF
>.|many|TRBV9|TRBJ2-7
TGTGCCAGCAGCCCTTGGGGCAGTTCCTACGAGCAGTACTTC
CASSPWGSSYEQYF
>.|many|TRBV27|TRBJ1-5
TGTGCCAGCAGTCCTACAGGGCGTCAGCCCCAGCATTTT
CASSPTGRQPQHF
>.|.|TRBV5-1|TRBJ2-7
TGCGCCAGCAGCCCCGACAGATTTACTTACGAGCAGTACTTC
CASSPDRFTYEQYF
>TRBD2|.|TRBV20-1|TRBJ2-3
TGCAGTGCTAGCCTTTTAGCGGGGGCGCACACAGATACGCAGTATTTT
CSASLLAGAHTDTQYF
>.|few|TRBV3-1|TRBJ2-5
TGTGCCAGCAGCCAGGCCTTCCTAGCCCAAGAGACCCAGTACTTC
CASSQAFLAQETQYF
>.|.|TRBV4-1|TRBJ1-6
TGCGCCAGCAGCCAAGGATCCGGGACAAACATGCGAAATTCACCCCTCCACTTT
CASSQGSGTNMRNSPLHF
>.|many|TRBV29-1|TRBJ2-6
TGCAGCGTCGAGGGGACCGGGGCCAACGTCCTGACTTTC
CSVEGTGANVLTF
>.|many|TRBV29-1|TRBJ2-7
TGCAGCGTTGTGGGGGGTCAGGACAGTAGGACCTACGAGCAGTACTTC
CSVVGGQDSRTYEQYF
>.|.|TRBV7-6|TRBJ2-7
TGTGCCAGCAGCCCCCAATTGGGACCAAAATCACCTTACGAGCAGTACTTC
CASSPQLGPKSPYEQYF
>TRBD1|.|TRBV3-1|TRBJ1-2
TGTGCCAGCAGCCAAGAGACAGGGTTTCGTGGCTACACCTTC
CASSQETGFRGYTF
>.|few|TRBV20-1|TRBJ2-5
TGCAGTGCTGGCGACTGGGAAGAGACCCAGTACTTC
CSAGDWEETQYF
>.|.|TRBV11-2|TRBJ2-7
TGTGCCAGCAGTAACAGGGCCTCCTCGGGACACGAGCAGTACTTC
CASSNRASSGHEQYF
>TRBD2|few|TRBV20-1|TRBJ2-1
TGCAGTGCCAGTTTCCCCTCGGGGGTAGCGGGTCCGTATGAGCAGTTCTTC
CSASFPSGVAGPYEQFF
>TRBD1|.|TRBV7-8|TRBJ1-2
TGTGCCAGCAGCCCCCTCCTGGACAGGGAGGGATATGGCTACACCTTC
CASSPLLDREGYGYTF
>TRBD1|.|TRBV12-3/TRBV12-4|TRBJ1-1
TGTGCCAGCAGTTGGTCGGGACAGGAAGCTTTCTTT
CASSWSGQEAFF
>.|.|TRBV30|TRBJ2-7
TGTGCCTGGAGCCGTTCCGGGTCCTACGAGCAGTACTTC
CAWSRSGSYEQYF
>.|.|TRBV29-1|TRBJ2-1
TGCAGCGTTGATCCCCCGAGCTCCTACAATGAGCAGTTCTTC
CSVDPPSSYNEQFF
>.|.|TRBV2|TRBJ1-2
TGTGCCAGCAGGGAAACGGCCGGGAACTATGGCTACACCTTC
CASRETAGNYGYTF
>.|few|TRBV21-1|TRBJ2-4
TGTGCCAGCAGTCTGGGGGGCGTCAAAAACATTCAGTACTTC
CASSLGGVKNIQYF